These 32 T cell receptor beta chains were sequenced from one sample in a study of cytomegalovirus exposure and HLA in healthy donors. In the PCR, 60 Vbeta and 13 Jbeta primers were used. The method was immunoSEQ multiplex PCR; TCRdb's version includes in-frame clones alone and lacks a portion of them. The repertoire has tens of thousands of clones, about 80% of them found once; the top ten carry 6%. The sequenced sample was PBMCs. These receptors all come from a female donor in good health and CMV-seronegative.

As regards this clone: At the DNA level, this CDR3 is encoded by other sequences in the same sample as well. V and J are TRBV4-1 and TRBJ2-7; the D gene is possibly TRBD2 (6 bases). Germline V gene data show CDR1 as MGHRA and CDR2 as YSYEKL. The CDR3 runs to 15 residues. Trimming removed 4 bases at V and 6 bases at J, with 19 bases between. The CDR3 bases are TGCGCCAGCAGCCCTCCAGGGCGCAGGAGGGGCGAGCAGTACTTC. Its translation is CASSPPGRRRGEQYF.

This clone was found a few times. The rearrangement links TRBV16 to TRBJ2-7; D might be TRBD2 (5 bases). Germline CDR1 and CDR2: KGHSY and FQNENV. This CDR3 is 13 amino acids long. Trimming removed 5 bases at V and 2 bases at J, with 10 bases between. CDR3 nucleotide sequence: TGTGCCAGCAGCGCAAACGGGGCCTACGAGCAGTACTTC. This gives the protein CASSANGAYEQYF.

The chain carries TRBV19 and TRBJ1-3, with D maybe TRBD1 (6 bases). The CDR3 is 15 residues long. V lost 7 bases, J lost 4 bases, and 17 bases lay in between. Germline values: CDR1 LNHDA, CDR2 SQIVND (reference sequence). The CDR3 DNA reads as TGTGCCAGTATGGCAGGGGTTGGCTCAGGAAACACCATATATTTT. Its translation: CASMAGVGSGNTIYF.

This clone appeared a few times. J is TRBJ1-2 and V is TRBV28; 9 bases map to TRBD1. Germline V gene lookup returns CDR1 MDHEN and CDR2 SYDVKM. With 3 bases clipped from V and 7 bases from J, the junction kept 15 bases outside the gene matches. The CDR3 runs 17 residues. In DNA, the CDR3 is TGTGCCAGCAGTTTTGGGCCGCAAGAAGGGACAGGGTTTGGCTACACCTTC. It translates to CASSFGPQEGTGFGYTF.

A remark on this clone: A far larger clone is only one base removed, so a read error is likely. The sample carries other DNA sequences with the same CDR3. This rearrangement joins TRBV12-5 to TRBJ2-6; possible D gene TRBD1, 6 bases. CDR3 size: 18 residues. Germline V gives CDR1 LGHNT, CDR2 FRNRAP. For the CDR3, the DNA is TGTGCTAGTGGTTTGGTAGGGGGTGTCCTCTCTGGGGCAAACGTCCTGACTTTC. Translated, it gives CASGLVGGVLSGANVLTF.

The chain employs TRBV7-3 and TRBJ1-1; 9 positions agree with TRBD1. The CDR3 length is 14 residues. The ends lost 5 bases at V and 3 bases at J; junction bases unmatched: 4. CDR1 SGHTA and CDR2 FQGTGA come from the germline V gene. The CDR3 spells CASSPRQGDTEAFF. The CDR3 region has the DNA TGTGCCAGCAGCCCCAGACAGGGGGACACTGAAGCTTTCTTT.

This clone is medium-sized within its sample. The chain couples TRBV5-5 to TRBJ2-1; D might be TRBD2 (6 bases). Germline loops: CDR1 SGHKS, CDR2 YYEKEE (reference sequence). Trimming took off 0 bases at V and 8 bases at J, with 18 bases between the two ends. The CDR3 runs 16 residues. The CDR3 DNA reads TGTGCCAGCAGCTTGGGCCCCCGGGACGGGAGCGATGAGCAGTTCTTC. It codes for CASSLGPRDGSDEQFF. Variable domain in full (rest from reference TRBV5-5 and TRBJ2-1): DAGVTQSPTHLIKTRGQQVTLRCSPISGHKSVSWYQQVLGQGPQFIFQYYEKEERGRGNFPDRFSARQFPNYSSELNVNALLLGDSALYLCASSLGPRDGSDEQFFGPGTRLTVL.

V is TRBV5-8 and J is TRBJ1-2; D gene unclear. The CDR3 consists of 12 residues. The V gene lost 0 bases and the J gene lost 4 bases, with 4 bases spanning the gap. Germline CDR1 SGHTS, CDR2 YDEGEE. CDR3 DNA: TGTGCCAGCAGCTTGGGGCCCTATGGCTACACCTTC. Encoded protein: CASSLGPYGYTF.

Only one count was recorded for this clone. The chain carries TRBV9 and TRBJ2-5, with 7 nucleotides matching TRBD2. The CDR3 runs to 14 residues. The V gene end was trimmed by 2 bases and the J gene end by 3 bases; junction bases not matched to a gene: 4. The germline CDR1 and CDR2 sequences are SGDLS and YYNGEE. For the CDR3, the DNA is TGTGCCAGCAGCGTCTCTAGCGGTGAAGAGACCCAGTACTTC. Its translation is CASSVSSGEETQYF.

Only a few counts were recorded for this clone. The V and J genes are TRBV7-9 and TRBJ2-2, with D perhaps matching TRBD2 (6 bases). CDR1 is SEHNR and CDR2 is FQNEAQ in the germline V gene (reference sequence). CDR3 size: 15 residues. The V and J ends lost 5 bases and 6 bases respectively, with 16 bases between them. CDR3 bases: TGTGCCAGCAGCCATACTAGACTAGGGGCCGGGGAGCTGTTTTTT. Translation: CASSHTRLGAGELFF.

V usage is TRBV28 and J usage is TRBJ2-6, with D hard to call. The germline gives CDR1 MDHEN, CDR2 SYDVKM. The CDR3 contains 14 residues. Trimming cost V 7 bases and J 3 bases, with 10 bases left between them. The CDR3 nucleotides are TGTGCCAGCAACGAGGCGAGTGGGGCCAACGTCCTGACTTTC. This encodes CASNEASGANVLTF.

The chain joins TRBV19 to TRBJ2-7; 9 bases map to TRBD2. Germline-derived CDR1 and CDR2 are LNHDA and SQIVND (reference sequence). The CDR3 totals 15 residues. V lost 3 bases, J lost 5 bases, and 8 bases stayed unmatched. CDR3 sequence reads: CASSIGGTSPNEQYF. The CDR3 region has the DNA TGTGCCAGTAGTATTGGGGGGACTAGCCCCAACGAGCAGTACTTC.

This clone was recorded once. The chain carries TRBV6-1 and TRBJ2-1; D not certain. The V gene lost 0 bases and the J gene lost 8 bases, with 8 bases spanning the gap. The CDR3 is 13 residues long. CDR1 and CDR2 (germline): MNHNS, SASEGT. This CDR3 reads CASSEAEFYEQFF. DNA of the CDR3: TGTGCCAGCAGTGAAGCCGAGTTTTATGAGCAGTTCTTC.

V usage is TRBV10-3 and J usage is TRBJ2-3; possible D gene TRBD1, 6 bases. The V gene's germline CDR1 is ENHRY and CDR2 SYGVKD. The CDR3 sequence is 15 residues long. Between the trimmed V and J ends, which lost 3 bases and 0 bases, there was a span of 10 bases. CDR3 region: CAISEGGTSTDTQYF. In DNA form, the CDR3 reads TGTGCCATCAGTGAAGGGGGAACTAGCACAGATACGCAGTATTTT.

This sequence joins TRBV6-5 and TRBJ2-7; 7 bases match TRBD1. This CDR3 region has 12 residues. Germline CDR1 and CDR2: MNHEY and SVGAGI. With V trimmed by 6 bases and J by 5 bases, 4 bases remained unmatched. The CDR3 reads CASRQGSHEQYF. CDR3 DNA: TGTGCCAGCAGACAGGGGTCCCACGAGCAGTACTTC.

There are a few counts of this clone. The genes are TRBV5-6 and TRBJ2-7; the D gene is possibly TRBD1 (6 bases). The germline V gene has CDR1 SGHDT and CDR2 YYEEEE. V dropped 6 bases and J dropped 3 bases, with 13 bases sitting between them. This CDR3 comprises 13 residues. CDR3 coding DNA: TGTGCCAGCACCTCGGGCAGGGGCTACGAGCAGTACTTC. Protein: CASTSGRGYEQYF.

The rearrangement uses TRBV7-9 and TRBJ1-2; 11 nucleotides align to TRBD1. The CDR3 covers 15 residues. Losses at the gene ends were 5 bases for V and 8 bases for J; bases not matched to a gene: 10. Germline loops: CDR1 SEHNR, CDR2 FQNEAQ (reference sequence). The CDR3 DNA is TGTGCCAGCAGCCCCCGGGACAGGGGGACGGGCGGCTACACCTTC. Protein: CASSPRDRGTGGYTF.

This chain connects TRBV5-8 to TRBJ1-4; D remains unclear. CDR1 and CDR2 from the germline V gene are SGHTS and YDEGEE. CDR3 size: 16 residues. The V gene lost 1 base and the J gene lost 4 bases, with 14 bases spanning the gap. In DNA, the CDR3 is TGTGCCAGCAGCTTGATGAGGGCCCGGATTAATGAAAAACTGTTTTTT. Translation: CASSLMRARINEKLFF. Based on the CDR3 plus reference TRBV5-8 and TRBJ1-4, the full variable domain is EAGVTQSPTHLIKTRGQQATLRCSPISGHTSVYWYQQALGLGLQFLLWYDEGEERNRGNFPPRFSGRQFPNYSSELNVNALELEDSALYLCASSLMRARINEKLFFGSGTQLSVL.

V and J are TRBV6-5 and TRBJ1-1; D possibly corresponds to TRBD1 (6 bases). V lost 8 bases to trimming and J lost 0 bases, with 13 bases between them. Germline values: CDR1 MNHEY, CDR2 SVGAGI. The CDR3 has 14 amino acids. CDR3 sequence: CASFGGRVNTEAFF. For the CDR3, the DNA is TGTGCCAGCTTCGGGGGGCGAGTGAACACTGAAGCTTTCTTT.

The chain joins TRBV5-4 to TRBJ2-7; no definite D call. V lost 2 bases and J lost 5, with 11 bases in between. Germline V gene sequence: CDR1 SGHNT, CDR2 YYREEE (reference sequence). The length of the CDR3 is 13 residues. In nucleotides, the CDR3 is TGTGCCAGCAGCTTAACCCGCGTCCACGAGCAGTACTTC. This sequence encodes CASSLTRVHEQYF.

This clone was seen only a few times. V is TRBV5-1 and J is TRBJ1-1, with 11 bases identical to TRBD1. The length of the CDR3 is 15 residues. The V gene end was trimmed by 4 bases and the J gene end by 4 bases; junction bases not matched to a gene: 6. CDR1 is SGHRS, CDR2 YFSETQ, per germline. CDR3 loop: CASSLSGQGGTEAFF. CDR3 DNA sequence: TGCGCCAGCAGCCTATCGGGACAGGGGGGCACTGAAGCTTTCTTT.

V and J are TRBV15 and TRBJ2-6; D is perhaps TRBD1 (5 bases). The germline gives CDR1 LNHNV, CDR2 YYDKDF (reference sequence). The V and J ends lost 0 bases and 2 bases respectively, with 5 bases between them. CDR3 size: 15 residues. DNA for the CDR3: TGTGCCACCAGCAGAGACAGGGCTGGGGCCAACGTCCTGACTTTC. As protein: CATSRDRAGANVLTF. Complete variable domain (other parts from reference TRBV15 and TRBJ2-6): DAMVIQNPRYQVTQFGKPVTLSCSQTLNHNVMYWYQQKSSQAPKLLFHYYDKDFNNEADTPDNFQSRRPNTSFCFLDIRSPGLGDTAMYLCATSRDRAGANVLTFGAGSRLTVL.

The rearrangement links TRBV6-6 to TRBJ2-2; D possibly corresponds to TRBD1 (6 bases). Deletions cut 6 bases from V and 6 bases from J, with 14 bases between. Germline CDR1 and CDR2: MNHNY and SVGAGI (reference sequence). The CDR3 is 14 amino acids. The CDR3, as DNA: TGTGCCAGCAGCTGGACAGCCTCTCCCGGGGAGCTGTTTTTT. Protein: CASSWTASPGELFF.

V is TRBV7-9 and J is TRBJ1-2; 10 bases fit TRBD1. The trim removed 1 base at V and 6 bases at J, leaving 2 bases unmatched. This CDR3 is 14 amino acids long. Germline V lookup: CDR1 SEHNR, CDR2 FQNEAQ (reference sequence). This chain's CDR3 is CASSLEGTGDGYTF. CDR3 nucleotides: TGTGCCAGCAGCTTAGAGGGGACAGGGGATGGCTACACCTTC.

The chain recombines TRBV7-9 with TRBJ2-1, with D maybe TRBD2 (5 bases). The V and J ends lost 3 bases and 7 bases respectively, with 13 bases between them. The CDR3 runs 14 residues. Per the germline V gene, CDR1 is SEHNR and CDR2 is FQNEAQ (reference sequence). The chain's CDR3 is CASSFTAGSNEQFF. The CDR3 DNA is TGTGCCAGCAGCTTTACGGCGGGCTCGAATGAGCAGTTCTTC.

The genes are TRBV6-6 and TRBJ2-5; TRBD1 agrees at 8 bases. Germline loops: CDR1 MNHNY, CDR2 SVGAGI (reference sequence). The CDR3 is made up of 13 amino acids. The J segment lost 3 bases and the V segment lost 6 bases, leaving 3 bases of the junction unmatched. The CDR3 region is CASSWDRKETQYF. The CDR3 DNA sequence: TGTGCCAGCAGCTGGGACAGGAAAGAGACCCAGTACTTC.

The rearrangement joins TRBV11-2 to TRBJ2-3, with D possibly being TRBD1 (6 bases). This CDR3 is built from 15 residues. V shed 3 bases and J shed 0 bases, with 10 bases lying between them. The germline gives CDR1 SGHAT, CDR2 FQNNGV. The CDR3 region has the DNA TGTGCCAGCAGCTTCCGACAGGCTAGCACAGATACGCAGTATTTT. It encodes CASSFRQASTDTQYF.

The rearrangement uses TRBV7-8 and TRBJ2-5, with a possible D match to TRBD1 (6 bases). Per germline, CDR1 SGHVS and CDR2 FQNEAQ. Trimming removed 1 base at V and 5 bases at J, with 14 bases between. The CDR3 is 15 residues long. This CDR3 reads CASSLDAQGRETQYF. As DNA, the CDR3 is TGTGCCAGCAGCTTAGATGCCCAGGGGCGGGAGACCCAGTACTTC.

This chain uses TRBV13 with TRBJ1-6; the match to TRBD1 covers 9 bases. Germline CDR1 reads PRHDT; CDR2 reads FYEKMQ (reference sequence). This CDR3 is built from 14 residues. Losses at the gene ends were 3 bases for V and 8 bases for J; bases not matched to a gene: 2. In DNA form, the CDR3 reads TGTGCCAGCAGCTTGGACAGGGGCTATTCACCCCTCCACTTT. It yields the protein CASSLDRGYSPLHF.

The rearrangement joins TRBV29-1 to TRBJ2-7; D is possibly TRBD2 (5 bases). The CDR3 runs to 11 residues. The V gene's germline CDR1 is SQVTM and CDR2 ANQGSEA. The V end was cut by 5 bases, the J end by 1 base, with 6 bases between. CDR3 DNA: TGCAGCGTTAGAGGGTCCTACGAGCAGTACTTC. Its translation: CSVRGSYEQYF.

The chain employs TRBV2 and TRBJ2-3; 10 bases match TRBD2. J was trimmed by 2 bases and V by 6 bases; bases with no gene match: 2. This CDR3 spans 14 amino acids. The germline V gene encodes CDR1 SNHLY and CDR2 FYNNEI. The CDR3 DNA sequence: TGTGCCAGCAGACTAGCGGGGACCACAGATACGCAGTATTTT. Translated: CASRLAGTTDTQYF.

The CDR3 DNA sequence: TGCGCCAGCAGCCTGGGACTAGCCCGCAATGAGCAGTTCTTC. The encoded protein is CASSLGLARNEQFF. The chain combines TRBV4-3 with TRBJ2-1; 9 positions match TRBD2. The germline V gene has CDR1 LGHNA and CDR2 YSLEER. The J segment lost 6 bases and the V segment lost 4 bases, leaving 4 bases of the junction unmatched. There are 14 residues in the CDR3.